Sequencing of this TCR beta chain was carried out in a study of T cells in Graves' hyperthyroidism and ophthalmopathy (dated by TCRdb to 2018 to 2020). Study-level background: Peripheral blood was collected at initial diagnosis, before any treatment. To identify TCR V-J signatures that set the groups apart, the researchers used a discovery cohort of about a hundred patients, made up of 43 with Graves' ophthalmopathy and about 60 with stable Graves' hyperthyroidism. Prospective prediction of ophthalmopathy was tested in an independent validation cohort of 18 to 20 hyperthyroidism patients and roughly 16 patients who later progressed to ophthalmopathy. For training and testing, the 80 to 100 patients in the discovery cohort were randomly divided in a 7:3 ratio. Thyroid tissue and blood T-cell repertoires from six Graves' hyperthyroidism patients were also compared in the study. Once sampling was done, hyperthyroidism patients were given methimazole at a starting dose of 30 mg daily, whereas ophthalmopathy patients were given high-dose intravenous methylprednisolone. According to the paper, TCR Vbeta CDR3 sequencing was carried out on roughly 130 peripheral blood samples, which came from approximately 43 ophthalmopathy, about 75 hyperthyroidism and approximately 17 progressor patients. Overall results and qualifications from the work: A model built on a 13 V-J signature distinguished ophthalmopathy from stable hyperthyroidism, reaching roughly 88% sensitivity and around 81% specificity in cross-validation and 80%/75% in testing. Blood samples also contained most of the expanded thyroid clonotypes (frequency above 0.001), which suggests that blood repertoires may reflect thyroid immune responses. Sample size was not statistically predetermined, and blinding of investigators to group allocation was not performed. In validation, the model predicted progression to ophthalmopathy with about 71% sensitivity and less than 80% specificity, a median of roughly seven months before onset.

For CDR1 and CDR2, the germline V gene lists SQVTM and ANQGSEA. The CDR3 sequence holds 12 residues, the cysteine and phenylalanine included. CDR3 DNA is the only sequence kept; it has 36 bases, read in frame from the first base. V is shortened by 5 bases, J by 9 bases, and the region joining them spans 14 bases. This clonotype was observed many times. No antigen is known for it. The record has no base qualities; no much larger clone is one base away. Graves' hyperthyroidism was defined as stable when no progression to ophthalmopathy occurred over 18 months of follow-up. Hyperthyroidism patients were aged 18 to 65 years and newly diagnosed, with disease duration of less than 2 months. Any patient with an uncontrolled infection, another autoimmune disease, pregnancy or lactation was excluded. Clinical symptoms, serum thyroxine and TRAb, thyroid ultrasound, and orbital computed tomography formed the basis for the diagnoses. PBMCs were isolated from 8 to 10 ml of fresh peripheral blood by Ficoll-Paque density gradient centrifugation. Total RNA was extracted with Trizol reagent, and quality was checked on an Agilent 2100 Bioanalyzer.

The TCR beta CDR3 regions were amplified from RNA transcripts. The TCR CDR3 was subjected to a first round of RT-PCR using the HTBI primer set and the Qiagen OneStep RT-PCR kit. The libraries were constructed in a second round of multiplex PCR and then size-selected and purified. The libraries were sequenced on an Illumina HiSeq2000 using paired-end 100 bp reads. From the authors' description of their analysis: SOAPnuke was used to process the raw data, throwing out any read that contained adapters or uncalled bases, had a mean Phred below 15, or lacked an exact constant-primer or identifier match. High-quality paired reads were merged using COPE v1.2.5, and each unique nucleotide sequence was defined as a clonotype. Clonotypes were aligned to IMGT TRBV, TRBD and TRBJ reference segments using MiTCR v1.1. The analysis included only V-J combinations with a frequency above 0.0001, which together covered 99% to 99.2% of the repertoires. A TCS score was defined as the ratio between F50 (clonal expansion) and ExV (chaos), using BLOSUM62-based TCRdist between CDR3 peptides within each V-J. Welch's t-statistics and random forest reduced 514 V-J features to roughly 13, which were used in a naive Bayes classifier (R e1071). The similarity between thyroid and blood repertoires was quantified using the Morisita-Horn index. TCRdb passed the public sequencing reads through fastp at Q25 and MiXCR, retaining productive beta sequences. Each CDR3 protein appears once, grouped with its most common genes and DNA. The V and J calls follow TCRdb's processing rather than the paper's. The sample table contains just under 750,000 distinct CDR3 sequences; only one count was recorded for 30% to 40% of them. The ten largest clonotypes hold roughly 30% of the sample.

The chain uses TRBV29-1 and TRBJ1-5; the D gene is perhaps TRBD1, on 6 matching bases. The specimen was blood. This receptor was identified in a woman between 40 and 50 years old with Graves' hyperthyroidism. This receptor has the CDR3 CSVQGGEGPQHF. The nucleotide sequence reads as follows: TGCAGCGTTCAAGGGGGTGAAGGGCCCCAGCATTTT.